These 7 T cell receptor beta chains originate from one sample sequenced in a study of cytomegalovirus exposure and HLA in healthy donors. The PCR contained 60 Vbeta and 13 Jbeta primers. Generated by immunoSEQ multiplex PCR, the TCRdb table keeps only in-frame clones and is missing some. The sample has about 150,000 clones, approximately 81% seen once; the top ten hold more than 2%. The sequenced sample consisted of PBMCs. The source of these receptors is a boy aged 2 to 9 in good health and CMV-seronegative.

This clone was picked up a small number of times. The gene calls are TRBV7-2 and TRBJ2-2; TRBD2 might be the D (6 bases). V lost 5 bases to trimming and J lost 2 bases, with 21 bases between them. The CDR3 spans 18 residues. Germline CDR1 SGHTA, CDR2 FQGNSA. The CDR3 DNA reads as TGTGCCAGCAGCCCCCTGGCGGGGCCACAGCGAAACACCGGGGAGCTGTTTTTT. Amino acids: CASSPLAGPQRNTGELFF.

This rearrangement joins TRBV27 to TRBJ1-1; D ambiguous. This CDR3 comprises 12 residues. V lost 4 bases, J lost 4 bases, and 7 bases lay in between. Per the germline V gene, CDR1 is MNHEY and CDR2 is SMNVEV (reference sequence). Written as DNA, the CDR3 is TGTGCCAGCAGTTCGGGAGCCACTGAAGCTTTCTTT. Translating it yields CASSSGATEAFF.

On this clone: The junction departs from the called germline gene at one end, perhaps through a read error. The chain links TRBV5-1 to TRBJ2-5; D may be TRBD2 (6 bases). Germline V lookup: CDR1 SGHRS, CDR2 YFSETQ. CDR3 length: 14 amino acids. The CDR3 spells CASTSGSSSEAQYF. CDR3 nucleotide sequence: TGCGCCAGCACCTCCGGGAGTTCTTCAGAGGCCCAGTACTTC.

J is TRBJ1-5 and V is TRBV7-2; D is uncertain. With 1 base removed from V and 3 bases from J, the gap between germline ends came to 10 bases. Germline values: CDR1 SGHTA, CDR2 FQGNSA. CDR3 length: 15 amino acids. The CDR3 is CASSLVRGPNQPQHF. CDR3 sequence (DNA): TGTGCCAGCAGCTTAGTACGAGGGCCCAATCAGCCCCAGCATTTT.

The chain carries TRBV7-9 and TRBJ1-6; the D is unclear. Germline CDR1 reads SEHNR; CDR2 reads FQNEAQ (reference sequence). The V gene lost 8 bases and the J gene lost 9 bases, with 17 bases spanning the gap. CDR3 length: 14 residues. CDR3 nucleotide sequence: TGTGCCAGCCGATTCCGAGGGAGTGGTTCACCCCTCCACTTT. Its protein is CASRFRGSGSPLHF.

This chain joins TRBV19 and TRBJ1-1; a weak D match, TRBD1 (5 bases). CDR1 LNHDA and CDR2 SQIVND come from the germline V gene (reference sequence). V gave up 5 bases and J gave up 3 bases, with 13 bases separating them. The CDR3 is 14 amino acids. The DNA of the CDR3 is TGTGCCAGTAGTTCAGGGATAGGGGACACTGAAGCTTTCTTT. Translating gives CASSSGIGDTEAFF.

As regards this clone: Other nucleotide sequences in the sample specify the same CDR3. The chain has TRBV5-1 and TRBJ2-3; possibly TRBD1 for D (6 bases). This CDR3 has 15 residues. Trimming left V 0 bases short and J 2 bases short, with 10 bases between. The germline gives CDR1 SGHRS, CDR2 YFSETQ. The CDR3 DNA reads as TGCGCCAGCAGCTTGGGGCAGGGGAACACAGATACGCAGTATTTT. Protein product: CASSLGQGNTDTQYF.